The 15 T cell receptor beta chains below all came from one sample that was sequenced in a study of control samples from healthy donors and cancer patients. This table comes from immunoSEQ multiplex PCR, and its TCRdb copy is limited to in-frame clones, with some not included. The sample shows 200,000 or so clones, 90% to 95% of them seen only once. Sequences were obtained from blood. The source of these receptors is a man between 45 and 60 years old in good health.

The J gene is TRBJ2-1, the V gene TRBV5-6; maybe TRBD2 (5 bases). With 4 bases removed from V and 2 bases from J, the gap between germline ends came to 13 bases. Germline V gene data show CDR1 as SGHDT and CDR2 as YYEEEE. This CDR3 is built from 15 residues. The CDR3 coding sequence is TGTGCCAGCAGCCCGGGGATCGTCCCCTACAATGAGCAGTTCTTC. It encodes CASSPGIVPYNEQFF.

The V call is TRBV10-2, the J call TRBJ1-2, with D tentatively TRBD1 (6 bases). This CDR3 is built from 16 residues. Germline V lookup: CDR1 WSHSY, CDR2 SAAADI. V shed 5 bases and J shed 6 bases, with 22 bases lying between them. CDR3 DNA sequence: TGCGCCAGCAGTAATAATATTCGGGGGGCGCAGGATGGCTACACCTTC. Its translation is CASSNNIRGAQDGYTF.

This clone was recorded once. The V and J genes are TRBV6-1 and TRBJ1-5, with D uncertain. The length of the CDR3 is 14 residues. V lost 0 bases and J 4 bases, leaving 7 bases between the germline ends. Germline CDR1 reads MNHNS; CDR2 reads SASEGT. CDR3 DNA sequence: TGTGCCAGCAGTGAAGCGTCCAGTAATCAGCCCCAGCATTTT. This gives the protein CASSEASSNQPQHF.

This clone has a count of ten or more. The chain links TRBV6-2 or TRBV6-3 to TRBJ1-3; D not certain. The germline V and J ends were trimmed by 2 bases and 3 bases, with 14 bases remaining between them. The V gene's germline CDR1 is MNHEY and CDR2 SVGEGT. The CDR3 runs 16 residues. DNA for the CDR3: TGTGCCAGCAGTTACCCAGAAACAGACTTTGGAAACACCATATATTTT. Encoded protein: CASSYPETDFGNTIYF.

This chain joins TRBV5-1 and TRBJ1-2; 9 nucleotides agree with TRBD1. With 3 bases clipped from V and 4 bases from J, the junction kept 7 bases outside the gene matches. The CDR3 is made up of 15 amino acids. CDR1 is SGHRS, CDR2 YFSETQ, per germline. In DNA form, the CDR3 reads TGCGCCAGCAGCTCAGGACAGGGGTCTGCCTATGGCTACACCTTC. This encodes CASSSGQGSAYGYTF.

This clone has at least ten counts. This chain connects TRBV24-1 to TRBJ1-1; D not certain. V dropped 2 bases and J dropped 4 bases, with 13 bases sitting between them. This CDR3 contains 15 residues. Germline assignment: CDR1 KGHDR and CDR2 SFDVKD. The CDR3 spells CATSDSAGASTEAFF. The CDR3, as DNA: TGTGCCACCAGTGATTCGGCCGGAGCGTCCACTGAAGCTTTCTTT.

V and J are TRBV6-6 and TRBJ1-3, with D possibly being TRBD1 (6 bases). Germline lookup yields CDR1 MNHNY and CDR2 SVGAGI (reference sequence). The CDR3 consists of 16 residues. Trimming left V 6 bases short and J 4 bases short, with 19 bases between. The DNA of the CDR3 is TGTGCCAGCAGCCCCGCGGGGGCCTGGGACGGAAACACCATATATTTT. Residues: CASSPAGAWDGNTIYF.

The chain uses TRBV15 and TRBJ1-5; 9 bases are a match to TRBD1. The germline CDR1 and CDR2 sequences are LNHNV and YYDKDF (reference sequence). V lost 7 bases and J lost 4; bases outside the gene matches: 5. This CDR3 has 14 residues. This CDR3 reads CATMDRGPNQPQHF. Written as DNA, the CDR3 is TGTGCCACCATGGACAGGGGCCCTAATCAGCCCCAGCATTTT.

The J gene is TRBJ1-2, the V gene TRBV7-2, with 9 bases that match TRBD1. V shed 4 bases, J shed 6 bases, and the junction held 9 bases outside the gene matches. Germline V lookup: CDR1 SGHTA, CDR2 FQGNSA. The CDR3 consists of 15 residues. CDR3 amino acids: CASSSRRQGGHGYTF. The CDR3 DNA is TGTGCCAGCAGCTCTAGGAGACAGGGGGGCCATGGCTACACCTTC.

The V gene is TRBV5-1, the J gene TRBJ2-7; no definite D call. The germline V gene encodes CDR1 SGHRS and CDR2 YFSETQ. V lost 2 bases and J lost 3, with 6 bases in between. The CDR3 is made up of 12 amino acids. Here the CDR3 DNA reads TGCGCCAGCAGCTTAGATAACTACGAGCAGTACTTC. Translating gives CASSLDNYEQYF.

The chain uses TRBV7-9 and TRBJ2-7; possible D gene TRBD2, 6 bases. Trimming cost V 3 bases and J 7 bases, with 13 bases left between them. The CDR3 spans 13 residues. In germline, CDR1 is SEHNR, CDR2 FQNEAQ (reference sequence). The CDR3 loop reads CASSFGGNDEQYF. In nucleotides, the CDR3 is TGTGCCAGCAGCTTTGGGGGGAACGATGAGCAGTACTTC.

The chain has TRBV5-1 and TRBJ2-2; D is uncertain. The CDR3 runs to 14 residues. Trimming removed 0 bases at V and 6 bases at J, with 9 bases between. The V gene's germline CDR1 is SGHRS and CDR2 YFSETQ. The chain's CDR3 is CASSLGLSPGELFF. CDR3 in DNA: TGCGCCAGCAGCTTGGGACTCTCCCCCGGGGAGCTGTTTTTT.

This sequence joins TRBV9 and TRBJ2-2; no clear D gene. The CDR3 is 13 amino acids. Germline assignment: CDR1 SGDLS and CDR2 YYNGEE. The germline V and J ends were trimmed by 2 bases and 6 bases, with 8 bases remaining between them. Here the CDR3 DNA reads TGTGCCAGCAGCGTCTTAGGGTCCGGGGAGCTGTTTTTT. The encoded protein is CASSVLGSGELFF.

The V call is TRBV7-9, the J call TRBJ1-3, with 7 bases identical to TRBD1. The CDR3 length is 14 residues. Looked up from germline, CDR1 is SEHNR and CDR2 is FQNEAQ (reference sequence). Unmatched junction bases numbered 5, after V lost 5 bases and J lost 4 bases. CDR3 loop: CASSVGTEGNTIYF. CDR3 DNA sequence: TGTGCCAGCAGCGTCGGGACAGAAGGAAACACCATATATTTT.

V usage is TRBV5-1 and J usage is TRBJ1-1; no firm D call. Trimming removed 0 bases from V and 10 bases from J, with 10 bases in between. There are 12 residues in the CDR3. CDR1 and CDR2 from the germline V gene are SGHRS and YFSETQ. CDR3 nucleotides: TGCGCCAGCAGCTTGGATTATGCTGTAGCTTTCTTT. Amino acids: CASSLDYAVAFF.